This T cell receptor (beta chain) was recovered during a study of T cell changes during pregnancy in multiple sclerosis. Data came from immunoSEQ multiplex PCR; TCRdb stores just in-frame clones and leaves some out. The table shows some 40,000 clones, with about 89% occurring only once. Per germline, CDR1 MNHEY and CDR2 SMNVEV (reference sequence). V shed 1 base and J shed 8 bases, with 14 bases lying between them. The CDR3 loop spans 14 amino acids. J is TRBJ1-2 and V is TRBV27, with D perhaps TRBD1 (5 bases). Specimen: CD4+ T cells from peripheral blood mononuclear cells, collected in the first trimester of pregnancy. The origin of this receptor is a female donor with multiple sclerosis, enrolled in a pregnancy study. The CDR3 DNA follows: TGTGCCAGCAGTTTATTCGGGGGAGTGTCAGGCTACACCTTC. Translating gives CASSLFGGVSGYTF.